Presented here are 18 T cell receptor beta chains from one specimen sequenced in a study of post-analysis software for immune sequencing data (dated by TCRdb to between 2014 and 2017). The paper as a whole reports these results and caveats: Significantly higher frequencies in patients than in controls were found for roughly 5 TRBV segments, including TRBV5-6, TRBV5-1 and TRBV20-1.

For these TCRs, the target antigens are not known. Library creation used PCR. TCRdb lists the instrument as Illumina HiSeq 2500. To reduce PCR and sequencing biases, unique molecular identifiers were built into the TCR beta cDNA libraries. The public reads were reprocessed in TCRdb via fastp at Q25 and MiXCR, keeping in-frame beta chains. Here each entry gathers all rows of one CDR3 protein and keeps the most common genes and DNA. For this sample there are hundreds of thousands of distinct CDR3 sequences; 59% appear just once. Approximately 11% of the sample is taken by the ten largest. Sequencing used blood. The receptors derive from a girl aged 2 to 10 with multiple sclerosis.

This clonotype has a handful of counts. This chain joins TRBV20-1 and TRBJ1-1; no clear D gene. The CDR3 spans 13 residues. Germline loops: CDR1 DFQATT, CDR2 SNEGSKA (reference sequence). Trimming stripped 2 bases from V and 8 bases from J, with 15 bases between. CDR3 region: CSARTNVMGEAFF. The CDR3, as DNA: TGCAGTGCTAGAACAAACGTCATGGGGGAAGCTTTCTTT.

This clonotype was picked up one time. J is TRBJ2-1 and V is TRBV18; tentative D call: TRBD2 (6 bases). The length of the CDR3 is 13 residues. Looked up from germline, CDR1 is KGHSH and CDR2 is LQKENI. The V and J ends lost 0 bases and 13 bases respectively, with 13 bases between them. CDR3 amino acids: CASSPPGGRFQFF. The CDR3, as DNA: TGTGCCAGCTCACCACCGGGGGGTCGGTTCCAGTTCTTC.

The rearrangement joins TRBV25-1 to TRBJ1-2; D possibly corresponds to TRBD1 (6 bases). This CDR3 is built from 15 residues. Trimming shortened V by 1 base and J by 3 bases, and 12 bases separated the two germline ends. Germline CDR1 is MGHDK and CDR2 is SYGVNS. The CDR3 DNA reads as TGTGCCAGCAGTGAATTAGACAGGCCTTACTATGGCTACACCTTC. Translation gives CASSELDRPYYGYTF.

The chain recombines TRBV12-5 with TRBJ2-1; 8 bases match TRBD2. This CDR3 has 15 amino acids. CDR1 LGHNT and CDR2 FRNRAP come from the germline V gene. J lost 4 bases, V lost 0 bases, and 2 bases had no gene match. The CDR3 region is CASGLVPSGYNEQFF. The CDR3 DNA sequence: TGTGCTAGTGGTTTGGTACCTAGCGGGTACAATGAGCAGTTCTTC. Using reference TRBV12-5 and TRBJ2-1 for the parts outside the CDR3, the full variable domain is DARVTQTPRHKVTEMGQEVTMRCQPILGHNTVFWYRQTMMQGLELLAYFRNRAPLDDSGMPKDRFSAEMPDATLATLKIQPSEPRDSAVYFCASGLVPSGYNEQFFGPGTRLTVL.

This chain connects TRBV20-1 to TRBJ2-1; D not certain. Looked up from germline, CDR1 is DFQATT and CDR2 is SNEGSKA (reference sequence). The CDR3 spans 12 residues. The V gene lost 0 bases and the J gene lost 15 bases, with 15 bases spanning the gap. CDR3 nucleotides: TGCAGTGCTAGAGATGGCCGTGACGGGCGGTTCTTC. It codes for CSARDGRDGRFF.

The chain is built from TRBV4-2 and TRBJ2-3; 8 bases map to TRBD1. Germline V lookup: CDR1 LGHNA, CDR2 YNFKEQ. V lost 3 bases and J lost 0; bases outside the gene matches: 5. The CDR3 runs to 16 residues. In DNA form, the CDR3 reads TGTGCCAGCAGCCAGCCTAACAGGGGGAGCACAGATACGCAGTATTTT. This gives the protein CASSQPNRGSTDTQYF.

The chain recombines TRBV11-2 with TRBJ2-4, with 8 bases that match TRBD2. Near its end, the DNA agrees better with TRBJ2-7, so the J call may be wrong. Per the germline V gene, CDR1 is SGHAT and CDR2 is FQNNGV. The CDR3 extends over 15 amino acids. CDR3 region: CASSARLASSYEQYF. CDR3 DNA: TGTGCCAGCAGCGCAAGACTAGCGTCCTCCTACGAGCAGTACTTC.

J is TRBJ2-1 and V is TRBV20-1, with TRBD1 identical over 11 bases. J gave up 7 bases and V 5 bases, and 10 bases lay outside the gene matches. Germline lookup yields CDR1 DFQATT and CDR2 SNEGSKA (reference sequence). This CDR3 is 15 amino acids long. CDR3 sequence: CSALTGTGGGNEQFF. The CDR3 nucleotides are TGCAGTGCTTTAACCGGGACAGGGGGTGGGAATGAGCAGTTCTTC.

This clonotype was seen only once. The V call is TRBV14, the J call TRBJ2-7; D gene uncertain. Trimming stripped 5 bases from V and 4 bases from J, with 15 bases between. Germline CDR1 is SGHDN and CDR2 is FVKESK. CDR3 length: 14 residues. CDR3 sequence (DNA): TGTGCCAGCAGCACCCCGGGTCCTAATTACGAGCAGTACTTC. Encoded protein: CASSTPGPNYEQYF.

This chain joins TRBV12-3 or TRBV12-4 and TRBJ2-1; D unclear. The CDR3 is 11 amino acids. Trimming stripped 6 bases from V and 4 bases from J, with 4 bases between. The CDR3 region has the DNA TGTGCCAGCAGCAAATACAATGAGCAGTTCTTC. Residues: CASSKYNEQFF.

The rearrangement joins TRBV5-5 to TRBJ2-7, with TRBD1 as a possible D gene (6 bases). V dropped 4 bases and J dropped 1 base, with 12 bases sitting between them. Germline-derived CDR1 and CDR2 are SGHKS and YYEKEE (reference sequence). The CDR3 covers 14 residues. CDR3 sequence (DNA): TGTGCCAGCAGCACACTACAGGGATCCTACGAGCAGTACTTC. It specifies CASSTLQGSYEQYF.

The chain is built from TRBV7-8 and TRBJ2-1; 9 bases agree with TRBD1. This CDR3 is built from 18 residues. V lost 1 base, J lost 1 base, and 8 bases stayed unmatched. CDR1 is SGHVS and CDR2 is FQNEAQ in the germline V gene. CDR3 coding DNA: TGTGCCAGCAGCTTAGGCCTCGGGACAGGGATATCCTACAATGAGCAGTTCTTC. Translating it yields CASSLGLGTGISYNEQFF.

The chain's CDR3 is CSVEAELGAAVGRYTQYF. The CDR3 DNA reads TGCAGCGTTGAGGCTGAGTTGGGGGCCGCGGTAGGTCGGTATACGCAGTATTTT. The V and J genes are TRBV29-1 and TRBJ2-3, with D perhaps matching TRBD1 (6 bases). CDR3 size: 18 residues. The germline V gene encodes CDR1 SQVTM and CDR2 ANQGSEA. Trimming removed 3 bases from V and 7 bases from J, with 29 bases in between.

A few counts support this clonotype. V is TRBV7-6 and J is TRBJ2-7, with TRBD2 matching over 7 bases. The V gene end was trimmed by 8 bases and the J gene end by 0 bases; junction bases not matched to a gene: 10. The CDR3 loop spans 15 amino acids. Germline CDR1 and CDR2: SGHVS and FNYEAQ. The CDR3 nucleotides are TGTGCCAGCTGGAGATGGCGGGGGTTCTCCTACGAGCAGTACTTC. Protein product: CASWRWRGFSYEQYF.

In this sample, this clonotype turned up a few times. The conserved phenylalanine or tryptophan normally closing the CDR3 is absent here, so this likely arose from a read error. The chain combines TRBV29-1 with TRBJ1-1, with D possibly being TRBD1 (5 bases). This CDR3 has 13 amino acids. Germline CDR1 SQVTM, CDR2 ANQGSEA. The germline V and J ends were trimmed by 2 bases and 2 bases, with 9 bases remaining between them. CDR3 bases: TGCAGCGTTGAAAGGGGCCCAAACACTGAAGCTTTCTTG. Its translation: CSVERGPNTEAFL.

The V gene is TRBV7-2, the J gene TRBJ2-1, with TRBD2 as a possible D gene (6 bases). The J call could be wrong; TRBJ2-7 is a better fit for the DNA end. The CDR3 has 13 amino acids. Germline values: CDR1 SGHTA, CDR2 FQGNSA. The DNA for the CDR3 is TGTGCCAGCAGCTCCACCGGGAGAAACGAGCAGTACTTC. Protein product: CASSSTGRNEQYF.

The chain employs TRBV9 and TRBJ2-5; no reliable D call. Trimming removed 0 bases at V and 7 bases at J, with 16 bases between. Germline assignment: CDR1 SGDLS and CDR2 YYNGEE. This CDR3 is built from 15 residues. This CDR3 is CASSVVGCTEGTQYF. The DNA for the CDR3 is TGTGCCAGCAGCGTAGTTGGGTGCACCGAAGGGACCCAGTACTTC. The complete variable domain, with remaining parts taken from reference TRBV9 and TRBJ2-5, reads DSGVTQTPKHLITATGQRVTLRCSPRSGDLSVYWYQQSLDQGLQFLIQYYNGEERAKGNILERFSAQQFPDLHSELNLSSLELGDSALYFCASSVVGCTEGTQYFGPGTRLLVL.

The V call is TRBV4-3, the J call TRBJ1-5; no clear D gene. Trimming pared 2 bases from V and 7 bases from J, leaving 12 bases between. The CDR3 contains 14 residues. CDR1 LGHNA and CDR2 YSLEER come from the germline V gene. The CDR3 sequence: CASSQSPPGQPQHF. The DNA for the CDR3 is TGCGCCAGCAGCCAATCCCCCCCGGGGCAGCCCCAGCATTTT.